The clone carrying this T cell receptor beta chain was seen a few times. Its target is unknown. The data are from a study of early T cells in non-severe SARS-CoV-2 infection. Study context: Sequencing targeted bulk RNA from unsorted whole blood, leaving chains unpaired. The study's findings and limits: VDJdb matching skewed toward anti-spike CD8 responses, missing private and CD4 specificities.

cDNA molecules, individually, were tagged with unique molecular identifiers. A single record per CDR3 protein comes from TCRdb applying MiXCR to the 5' RACE reads. The sample lists more than 65,000 distinct CDR3 sequences; over 3.5% were seen once. The sample consisted of whole blood, taken at baseline. The sequence came from an adult who was a healthcare worker with PCR-confirmed SARS-CoV-2 infection or an uninfected control (not recorded which). The donor label of this sample is uncertain.

The CDR3 region has the DNA TGTGCCAGCAGCTTAGCGGGGGCGCTAGCCAAAAACATTCAGTACTTC. Amino acid sequence: CASSLAGALAKNIQYF. The chain carries TRBV7-2 and TRBJ2-4, with D maybe TRBD1 (6 bases). Germline V gene sequence: CDR1 SGHTA, CDR2 FQGNSA. The germline V and J ends were trimmed by 0 bases and 0 bases, with 9 bases remaining between them. This CDR3 region has 16 residues. Full variable domain (outside the CDR3, taken from reference TRBV7-2 and TRBJ2-4): GAGVSQSPSNKVTEKGKDVELRCDPISGHTALYWYRQSLGQGLEFLIYFQGNSAPDKSGLPSDRFSAERTGGSVSTLTIQRTQQEDSAVYLCASSLAGALAKNIQYFGAGTRLSVL.